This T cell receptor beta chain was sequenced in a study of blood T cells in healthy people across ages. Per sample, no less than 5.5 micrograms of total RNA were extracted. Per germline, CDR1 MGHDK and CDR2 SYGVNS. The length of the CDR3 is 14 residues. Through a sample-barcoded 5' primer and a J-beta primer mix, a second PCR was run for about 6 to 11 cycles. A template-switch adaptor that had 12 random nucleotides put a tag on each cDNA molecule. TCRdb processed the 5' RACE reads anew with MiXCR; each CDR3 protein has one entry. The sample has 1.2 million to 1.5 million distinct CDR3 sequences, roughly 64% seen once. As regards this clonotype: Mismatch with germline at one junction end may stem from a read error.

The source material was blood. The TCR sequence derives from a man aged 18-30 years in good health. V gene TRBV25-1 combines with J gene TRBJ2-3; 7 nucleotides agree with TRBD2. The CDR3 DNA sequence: TGTGCCAGCATGGGGGGGATTTCCACAGAGACGCAGTATTTT. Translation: CASMGGISTETQYF.